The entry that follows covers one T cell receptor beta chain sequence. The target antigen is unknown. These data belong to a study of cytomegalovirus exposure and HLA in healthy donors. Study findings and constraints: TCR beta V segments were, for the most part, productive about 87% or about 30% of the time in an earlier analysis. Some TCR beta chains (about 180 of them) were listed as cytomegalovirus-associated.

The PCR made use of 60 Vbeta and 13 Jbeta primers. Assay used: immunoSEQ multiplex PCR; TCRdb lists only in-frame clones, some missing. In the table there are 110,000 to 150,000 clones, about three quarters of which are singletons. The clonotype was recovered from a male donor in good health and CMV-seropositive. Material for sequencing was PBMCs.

The chain's CDR3 is CASSLAGTVNQPQHF. The CDR3, as DNA: TGTGCCAGCAGCTTAGCCGGTACAGTCAATCAGCCCCAGCATTTT. The J gene is TRBJ1-5, the V gene TRBV7-2, with D unclear. The CDR3 is made up of 15 amino acids. The germline CDR1 and CDR2 sequences are SGHTA and FQGNSA. Trimming removed 0 bases at V and 3 bases at J, with 9 bases between.